These 31 T cell receptor beta chains came from one sample sequenced in a study of T cell responses to AZD1222 COVID-19 vaccine (TCRdb year 2021). The time point label, as the study defines it: baseline before first vaccination. Library prep was done by the immunoSEQ multiplex PCR assay. TCRdb re-hosts the immuneACCESS table, in-frame sequences only. Its copies lack some clones; in the studies checked, an unresolved V gene accounts for under half of them, and the cause for the rest is not known. The sample includes approximately 90,000 clones, with approximately 87% observed a single time. The leading ten clones occupy around 6.7% of the sample. Material: peripheral blood, obtained on day 0 of AZD1222 vaccination. Receptor source: an adult in good health.

The rearrangement uses TRBV6-5 and TRBJ1-6, with D unresolved. The CDR3 spans 15 residues. The germline CDR1 and CDR2 sequences are MNHEY and SVGAGI. The germline V and J ends were trimmed by 7 bases and 6 bases, with 16 bases remaining between them. In DNA, the CDR3 is TGTGCCAGCACTCAACTCAAGGGATCTAATTCACCCCTCCACTTT. Protein: CASTQLKGSNSPLHF.

The chain couples TRBV19 to TRBJ1-1; 7 bases map to TRBD1. The CDR3 is 14 amino acids. CDR1 is LNHDA and CDR2 is SQIVND in the germline V gene (reference sequence). Germline trimming cut 6 bases from V and 0 bases from J; bases unmatched to any gene: 4. CDR3 coding DNA: TGTGCCAGTAGAAAACAGGGGATGAACACTGAAGCTTTCTTT. Amino acid sequence: CASRKQGMNTEAFF.

V is TRBV7-8 and J is TRBJ2-7; a weak D match, TRBD2 (5 bases). Germline CDR1 is SGHVS and CDR2 is FQNEAQ. CDR3 length: 15 residues. Between the trimmed V and J ends, which lost 0 bases and 4 bases, there was a span of 13 bases. The CDR3 DNA follows: TGTGCCAGCAGCTTAGCAAGGCTAGCTGTGTACGAGCAGTACTTC. Protein product: CASSLARLAVYEQYF.

This chain uses TRBV9 with TRBJ1-1; 8 nucleotides match TRBD1. Germline V gene sequence: CDR1 SGDLS, CDR2 YYNGEE. The junction had 5 bases not matched to a gene; V was cut back by 0 bases and J by 7 bases. The CDR3 totals 14 residues. The CDR3 reads CASSVDQGAGEAFF. In nucleotides, the CDR3 is TGTGCCAGCAGCGTAGACCAGGGGGCCGGTGAAGCTTTCTTT.

The V and J genes are TRBV11-1 and TRBJ2-5; D could derive from TRBD1 or TRBD2 (7 bases each). In germline, CDR1 is SGHAT, CDR2 FQDESV (reference sequence). The CDR3 sequence is 14 residues long. V was trimmed by 5 bases and J by 2 bases, leaving 12 bases between them. CDR3 in DNA: TGTGCCAGCAGCCGGGGGGACAGTCAAGAGACCCAGTACTTC. Residues: CASSRGDSQETQYF.

The chain is built from TRBV6-5 and TRBJ1-5; D gene ambiguous. CDR1 and CDR2 from the germline V gene are MNHEY and SVGAGI. V lost 8 bases and J lost 4, with 9 bases in between. This CDR3 comprises 12 residues. The CDR3 coding sequence is TGTGCCAGCCGAGTTAGGAATCAGCCCCAGCATTTT. The encoded protein is CASRVRNQPQHF.

This chain uses TRBV7-2 with TRBJ1-1, with D unresolved. The CDR3 extends over 13 amino acids. Germline V gene lookup returns CDR1 SGHTA and CDR2 FQGNSA. V was pared by 6 bases and J by 2 bases, with 10 bases between. CDR3: CASRYPVNTEAFF. DNA of the CDR3: TGTGCCAGCAGATATCCGGTTAACACTGAAGCTTTCTTT.

V and J are TRBV19 and TRBJ1-1; tentatively, D is TRBD1 (6 bases). V was cut by 5 bases and J by 3 bases, with 13 bases left in between. In germline, CDR1 is LNHDA, CDR2 SQIVND (reference sequence). This CDR3 has 14 amino acids. The DNA for the CDR3 is TGTGCCAGTAGTTTCCAGGGGATAGACACTGAAGCTTTCTTT. Its protein is CASSFQGIDTEAFF.

This chain links TRBV28 with TRBJ1-2, with D possibly being TRBD1 (6 bases). There are 15 residues in the CDR3. CDR1 is MDHEN and CDR2 is SYDVKM in the germline V gene. Trimming shortened V by 6 bases and J by 3 bases, and 17 bases separated the two germline ends. The CDR3 DNA reads TGTGCCAGCAGCTCCGGCACAGGGACCCACTATGGCTACACCTTC. It translates to CASSSGTGTHYGYTF.

This chain connects TRBV19 to TRBJ2-2; 12 bases fit TRBD2. The germline V gene encodes CDR1 LNHDA and CDR2 SQIVND (reference sequence). The CDR3 contains 18 residues. Trimming removed 7 bases from V and 4 bases from J; junction bases left unmatched: 13. CDR3 coding DNA: TGTGCCAGTAAAGCTAGCGGGGGGGCCTTACCCAGCACCGGGGAGCTGTTTTTT. It translates to CASKASGGALPSTGELFF.

This clone was seen a few times. The chain uses TRBV18 and TRBJ2-1; possibly TRBD1 for D (6 bases). CDR1 KGHSH and CDR2 LQKENI come from the germline V gene. Trimming removed 2 bases from V and 6 bases from J, with 14 bases in between. CDR3 size: 15 residues. For the CDR3, the DNA is TGTGCCAGCTCACCATCGCAGGGGACGGTCAATGAGCAGTTCTTC. It specifies CASSPSQGTVNEQFF. The variable domain in full, with the rest retrieved from reference TRBV18 and TRBJ2-1, is NAGVMQNPRHLVRRRGQEARLRCSPMKGHSHVYWYRQLPEEGLKFMVYLQKENIIDESGMPKERFSAEFPKEGPSILRIQQVVRGDSAAYFCASSPSQGTVNEQFFGPGTRLTVL.

The J gene is TRBJ2-4, the V gene TRBV2; 7 bases fit TRBD2. Germline V gene sequence: CDR1 SNHLY, CDR2 FYNNEI. The ends lost 7 bases at V and 0 bases at J; junction bases unmatched: 15. The CDR3 extends over 18 amino acids. CDR3 loop: CASNPPGGQPLAKNIQYF. DNA for the CDR3: TGTGCCAGCAACCCCCCGGGGGGTCAGCCGTTAGCCAAAAACATTCAGTACTTC. The full variable domain, completed using reference TRBV2 and TRBJ2-4, is EPEVTQTPSHQVTQMGQEVILRCVPISNHLYFYWYRQILGQKVEFLVSFYNNEISEKSEIFDDQFSVERPDGSNFTLKIRSTKLEDSAMYFCASNPPGGQPLAKNIQYFGAGTRLSVL.

This clone was observed a single time. The chain couples TRBV10-3 to TRBJ2-7; 7 nucleotides match TRBD2. The length of the CDR3 is 16 residues. V trimming: 3 bases; J trimming: 4 bases; junction bases outside the gene matches: 12. Per the germline V gene, CDR1 is ENHRY and CDR2 is SYGVKD. CDR3 sequence reads: CAISDLRGRAFYEQYF. Written as DNA, the CDR3 is TGTGCCATCAGTGATTTAAGAGGGAGGGCCTTTTACGAGCAGTACTTC.

The rearrangement links TRBV19 to TRBJ1-5; D is possibly TRBD1 (5 bases). V lost 0 bases to trimming and J lost 5 bases, with 8 bases between them. Germline lookup yields CDR1 LNHDA and CDR2 SQIVND (reference sequence). This CDR3 has 14 amino acids. Written as DNA, the CDR3 is TGTGCCAGTAGTATAGACGGAGGGGATCAGCCCCAGCATTTT. Its translation: CASSIDGGDQPQHF.

The chain employs TRBV12-3 or TRBV12-4 and TRBJ1-3, with unresolved D. Trimming shortened V by 7 bases and J by 2 bases, and 9 bases separated the two germline ends. The CDR3 has 13 amino acids. The CDR3 DNA follows: TGTGCCAGCACCCGAGGTGCTGGAAACACCATATATTTT. Encoded protein: CASTRGAGNTIYF.

This sequence joins TRBV27 and TRBJ1-2; tentatively, D is TRBD1 (6 bases). Germline V gene data show CDR1 as MNHEY and CDR2 as SMNVEV (reference sequence). CDR3 length: 14 residues. Trimming stripped 2 bases from V and 5 bases from J, with 12 bases between. The chain's CDR3 is CASSLGSGEYGYTF. CDR3 bases: TGTGCCAGCAGTTTAGGATCAGGGGAGTATGGCTACACCTTC.

V usage is TRBV24-1 and J usage is TRBJ2-5; D tentatively fits TRBD1 or TRBD2 (6 bases each). Per the germline V gene, CDR1 is KGHDR and CDR2 is SFDVKD. The V gene lost 3 bases and the J gene lost 10 bases, with 17 bases spanning the gap. CDR3 length: 14 amino acids. CDR3 in DNA: TGTGCCACCAGTGATCCGGGGGCCCCGTTGGACCAGTACTTC. Its translation is CATSDPGAPLDQYF.

The chain combines TRBV7-9 with TRBJ2-2; 10 nucleotides align to TRBD2. This CDR3 contains 15 residues. V lost 2 bases and J lost 6; bases outside the gene matches: 3. Germline CDR1 reads SEHNR; CDR2 reads FQNEAQ (reference sequence). This CDR3 is CASSLRGTSAGELFF. The CDR3 bases are TGTGCCAGCAGCTTACGCGGGACTAGCGCCGGGGAGCTGTTTTTT.

This clone turned up a few times. The genes are TRBV19 and TRBJ1-1; D might be TRBD1 (6 bases). CDR3 size: 17 residues. The germline V gene encodes CDR1 LNHDA and CDR2 SQIVND (reference sequence). Deletions cut 7 bases from V and 3 bases from J, with 24 bases between. The CDR3 sequence: CASTIPTGGRMDTEAFF. CDR3 nucleotide sequence: TGTGCCAGTACCATCCCCACGGGGGGCCGGATGGACACTGAAGCTTTCTTT.

This rearrangement joins TRBV28 to TRBJ2-7; D is ambiguous. CDR3 length equals 14 residues. The V and J ends lost 6 bases and 0 bases respectively, with 12 bases between them. Germline V gene data show CDR1 as MDHEN and CDR2 as SYDVKM. The CDR3 bases are TGTGCCAGCAGAGTGTCGGAGAGCTCCTACGAGCAGTACTTC. Translation: CASRVSESSYEQYF.

The gene calls are TRBV27 and TRBJ2-5, with D unclear. Germline lookup yields CDR1 MNHEY and CDR2 SMNVEV (reference sequence). V was clipped by 6 bases and J by 5 bases, with 10 bases between them. The CDR3 is 12 amino acids. Here the CDR3 reads CASRNGWETQYF. The CDR3, as DNA: TGTGCCAGCAGGAATGGGTGGGAGACCCAGTACTTC.

This chain joins TRBV5-1 and TRBJ1-1; TRBD1 matches 12 bases. With V trimmed by 7 bases and J by 5 bases, 12 bases remained unmatched. CDR3 length: 16 amino acids. Germline CDR1 is SGHRS and CDR2 is YFSETQ. CDR3 coding DNA: TGCGCCAGCTCAGGAGGGACAGGGGGCGCCTGGACTGAAGCTTTCTTT. Amino acid sequence: CASSGGTGGAWTEAFF.

The chain recombines TRBV10-3 with TRBJ1-2, with 10 bases identical to TRBD1. CDR1 and CDR2 (germline): ENHRY, SYGVKD. The CDR3 length is 16 residues. Unmatched junction bases numbered 8, after V lost 3 bases and J lost 4 bases. CDR3 nucleotides: TGTGCCATCAGTGACTCCTTGGACAGGGGGTCCTATGGCTACACCTTC. As protein: CAISDSLDRGSYGYTF.

V and J are TRBV6-1 and TRBJ1-1; D gene ambiguous. Per the germline V gene, CDR1 is MNHNS and CDR2 is SASEGT. The CDR3 has 14 amino acids. V lost 0 bases and J 0 bases, leaving 5 bases between the germline ends. The CDR3 DNA reads TGTGCCAGCAGTGAAGCGGGAATGAACACTGAAGCTTTCTTT. Translating gives CASSEAGMNTEAFF.

This chain connects TRBV6-6 to TRBJ1-5; D is ambiguous. The CDR3 runs to 15 residues. Trimming left V 7 bases short and J 1 base short, with 14 bases between. Germline loops: CDR1 MNHNY, CDR2 SVGAGI (reference sequence). The CDR3 DNA follows: TGTGCCAGCATTGGGTTCGAGTCGAGCAATCAGCCCCAGCATTTT. The encoded protein is CASIGFESSNQPQHF.

This chain joins TRBV28 and TRBJ1-2, with a tentative D call TRBD1 (5 bases). The CDR3 totals 14 residues. The V end was cut by 5 bases, the J end by 7 bases, with 17 bases between. Germline loops: CDR1 MDHEN, CDR2 SYDVKM. The CDR3 sequence is CASSLPGGEGGYTF. In nucleotides, the CDR3 is TGTGCCAGCAGTCTACCGGGAGGGGAAGGTGGCTACACCTTC.

The rearrangement uses TRBV10-2 and TRBJ2-3; 9 bases map to TRBD2. The germline gives CDR1 WSHSY, CDR2 SAAADI. The trim removed 2 bases at V and 6 bases at J, leaving 6 bases unmatched. This CDR3 is built from 15 residues. The CDR3 DNA reads as TGCGCCAGCAGTGAGGTAGCGGGGGCCGGGGATACGCAGTATTTT. It specifies CASSEVAGAGDTQYF.

The chain links TRBV19 to TRBJ1-1; maybe TRBD1 (6 bases). Trimming cost V 5 bases and J 4 bases, with 11 bases left between them. This CDR3 comprises 13 residues. The germline CDR1 and CDR2 sequences are LNHDA and SQIVND (reference sequence). The CDR3 here is CASSYTGPTEAFF. Written as DNA, the CDR3 is TGTGCCAGTAGTTATACAGGGCCCACTGAAGCTTTCTTT.

The chain couples TRBV3-1 (or the pseudogene TRBV3-2) to TRBJ2-3; D is undetermined. There are 12 residues in the CDR3. V gave up 1 base and J gave up 7 bases, with 6 bases separating them. Per germline, CDR1 LGHDT and CDR2 YNNKEL (reference sequence). CDR3 nucleotides: TGTGCCAGCAGCCAAGGGACCTATACGCAGTATTTT. Translation: CASSQGTYTQYF.

The chain joins TRBV28 to TRBJ2-1; a possible D gene is TRBD1 (6 bases). The CDR3 spans 16 residues. Per germline, CDR1 MDHEN and CDR2 SYDVKM. V lost 5 bases, J lost 0 bases, and 14 bases lay in between. CDR3 nucleotide sequence: TGTGCCAGCAGTACCACAGGGTCCCGCTCCTACAATGAGCAGTTCTTC. Protein product: CASSTTGSRSYNEQFF.

V and J are TRBV5-6 and TRBJ1-1; D uncertain. This CDR3 is 14 amino acids long. Per the germline V gene, CDR1 is SGHDT and CDR2 is YYEEEE. V lost 5 bases to trimming and J lost 4 bases, with 15 bases between them. The CDR3 reads CASRGLNRATEAFF. CDR3 nucleotide sequence: TGTGCCAGCAGGGGGTTAAATCGGGCCACTGAAGCTTTCTTT.